The entry below describes one T cell receptor (beta chain). Its cognate antigen has yet to be identified. Base qualities are not provided; no much larger clone lies one nucleotide away. CDR1 and CDR2 were assigned from the germline V gene (reference sequence) as LNHDA and SQIVND. The V and J ends are trimmed by 7 bases and 3 bases, leaving 15 bases between them. The CDR3 covers 14 residues, taking in both the cysteine and the phenylalanine. The kept DNA is CDR3 alone, 42 bases in frame from the first base. Whole blood was collected in K2EDTA tubes by collaborating institutions according to the institutions' own protocols. For TCRbeta analysis, collaborators shipped samples as frozen whole blood, isolated PBMCs, or DNA extracted from either of those sample types. The entry originates in a study of blood T cell repertoires in COVID-19 (dated by TCRdb to the early 2020s). With respect to the entire study: Collaborator samples came from the United States, Italy and Spain and covered acute and convalescent phases of COVID-19. The repertoires were released in a freely available public database intended as a resource for research on the immune response to SARS-CoV-2. Where available, HLA class I and class II types were obtained from metadata supplied by the sample provider rather than from assay-based typing. Sample metadata almost always included a de-identified subject ID, COVID-19 status, age in years and sex. Samples came from the ongoing ImmuneRACE study (first 160 participants) plus 1,254 subjects from 6 global collaborators. Subjects who had been exposed to COVID-19, were actively infected with it, or had recovered from it provided the deeply sampled blood TCRbeta repertoires that made up the dataset. The material from the prospective study consisted of cDNA or gDNA derived from T cells, B-cell-depleted T cells, or PBMCs.

What the research found in general, with its limitations: Clinical and demographic metadata were provided uncurated, with the amount varying by source and participant.

TCRbeta CDR3 regions were amplified from genomic DNA using the immunoSEQ Assay, a bias-controlled multiplex PCR. Under the source paper's analysis protocol: Within the assay, amplification of reference gene primers was used to estimate how many nucleated cells each sample contained. To quantify the absolute abundance of each unique TCRbeta CDR3 rearrangement, sequence reads were collapsed and filtered. Productive Simpson clonality was computed per sample as the square root of Simpson's diversity index over productive rearrangements. Imported from immuneACCESS, the table was reduced by TCRdb to in-frame sequences with V and J called. These copies leave out some clones; in studies compared against another copy, an unresolved V gene accounts for under half, and the cause of the remainder is not known. D and trimming come from the DNA, and the V and J calls and clone size come from that table. The table for this sample lists just over 650,000 clones; about 90% of them were counted only once. Of the sample, 0.2% to 0.3% is held by the ten largest clones.

The source is a young woman with acute or convalescent COVID-19. The V and J genes are TRBV19 and TRBJ1-1, with an unclear D gene assignment. The material sequenced was peripheral blood. The nucleotide sequence reads as follows: TGTGCCAGTATCCCGTCGCTGCGGCACACTGAAGCTTTCTTT. Its protein is CASIPSLRHTEAFF.